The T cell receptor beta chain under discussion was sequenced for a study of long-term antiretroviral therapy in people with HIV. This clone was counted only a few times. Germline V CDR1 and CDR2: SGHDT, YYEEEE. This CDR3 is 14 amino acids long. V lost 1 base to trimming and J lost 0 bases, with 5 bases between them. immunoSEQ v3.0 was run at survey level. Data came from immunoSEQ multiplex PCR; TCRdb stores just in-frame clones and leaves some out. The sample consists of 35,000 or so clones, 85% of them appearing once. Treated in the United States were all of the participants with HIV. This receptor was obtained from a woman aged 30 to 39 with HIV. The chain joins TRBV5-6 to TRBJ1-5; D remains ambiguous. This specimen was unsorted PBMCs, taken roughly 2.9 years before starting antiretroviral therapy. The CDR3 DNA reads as TGTGCCAGCAGCTTGAGCGCTAGCAATCAGCCCCAGCATTTT. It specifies CASSLSASNQPQHF.